Following are 17 T cell receptor beta chains from one sample sequenced in a study of T cells in Graves' hyperthyroidism and ophthalmopathy. It was RNA transcripts that yielded the amplified TCR beta CDR3 regions. The TCR CDR3 first-round RT-PCR relied on the HTBI primer set. MiXCR, run by TCRdb on the multiplex PCR reads, gives a single entry per CDR3 protein. The sample comprises a few hundred thousand distinct CDR3 sequences, about 15% of which are singletons, and around 14% rests with the top ten. Specimen: blood. Receptors were obtained from a woman between 40 and 50 years old with Graves' hyperthyroidism.

This clonotype was seen only a few times. This chain joins TRBV9 and TRBJ1-4, with D possibly TRBD1 on 5 matching bases. Germline V CDR1 and CDR2: SGDLS, YYNGEE. The CDR3 is made up of 15 amino acids. The ends were cut back, 3 bases at V and 0 bases at J, with 9 bases in the middle. The CDR3 nucleotides are TGTGCCAGCAGCGAACAGGAAACAACTAATGAAAAACTGTTTTTT. It yields the protein CASSEQETTNEKLFF.

This clonotype was picked up many times. The genes are TRBV12-3 or TRBV12-4 and TRBJ2-1, with D unresolved. Trimming removed 0 bases from V and 8 bases from J, with 8 bases in between. This CDR3 is built from 13 residues. The CDR3 DNA follows: TGTGCCAGCAGTTTAGCTGTTGATTATGAGCAGTTCTTC. It yields the protein CASSLAVDYEQFF.

Note on this clonotype: Being one base from a much bigger clone, this may be a read error. The rearrangement links TRBV6-1 to TRBJ2-7; D gene uncertain. Germline V gene data show CDR1 as MNHNS and CDR2 as SASEGT. This CDR3 has 14 residues. The CDR3 coding sequence is TGTGCCGGCAGTGACCGGGCTCGACCTTACGAGCAGTACTTC. As protein: CAGSDRARPYEQYF.

The chain combines TRBV10-3 with TRBJ2-7; 8 bases align to TRBD2. The CDR3 contains 16 residues. V lost 5 bases, J lost 3 bases, and 12 bases stayed unmatched. CDR1 and CDR2 (germline): ENHRY, SYGVKD. The CDR3 loop reads CAISHGVSGSNYEQYF. The DNA for the CDR3 is TGTGCCATCAGTCATGGGGTCAGCGGGAGTAACTACGAGCAGTACTTC.

The rearrangement uses TRBV27 and TRBJ1-5; D uncertain. The germline V gene has CDR1 MNHEY and CDR2 SMNVEV (reference sequence). V lost 4 bases and J 5 bases, leaving 0 bases between the germline ends. The CDR3 has 10 amino acids. The CDR3 sequence: CASSYQPQHF. The CDR3 coding sequence is TGTGCCAGCAGTTATCAGCCCCAGCATTTT.

This clonotype was seen repeatedly, ten times or more. V and J are TRBV28 and TRBJ1-2; 9 bases are a match to TRBD1. The ends lost 2 bases at V and 7 bases at J; junction bases unmatched: 11. The CDR3 contains 16 residues. Germline V CDR1 and CDR2: MDHEN, SYDVKM. The CDR3 sequence: CASSLTSGQGSGGYTF. The CDR3 nucleotides are TGTGCCAGCAGTTTAACGTCCGGACAGGGGAGCGGTGGCTACACCTTC.

This clonotype has ten or more counts. The DNA for the CDR3 is TGTGCCAGCAGCTCACACAATGAGCAGTTCTTC. Translated, it gives CASSSHNEQFF. The chain couples TRBV27 to TRBJ2-1; D is ambiguous. V lost 6 bases and J lost 5, with 5 bases in between. The CDR3 contains 11 residues. Germline V lookup: CDR1 MNHEY, CDR2 SMNVEV (reference sequence).

The chain combines TRBV11-2 with TRBJ1-1; D might be TRBD1 (6 bases). CDR3 length: 15 amino acids. CDR1 SGHAT and CDR2 FQNNGV come from the germline V gene. V dropped 6 bases and J dropped 1 base, with 15 bases sitting between them. DNA of the CDR3: TGTGCCAGCAGGACCCAGGACAGCCAGAACACTGAAGCTTTCTTT. Translating gives CASRTQDSQNTEAFF.

The chain recombines TRBV20-1 with TRBJ1-5; the D gene is possibly TRBD1 (5 bases). The germline V and J ends were trimmed by 6 bases and 0 bases, with 18 bases remaining between them. Germline CDR1 DFQATT, CDR2 SNEGSKA (reference sequence). This CDR3 has 16 residues. The CDR3 bases are TGCAGTGCCCGCGACAGAGGAAATTATAGCAATCAGCCCCAGCATTTT. Its protein is CSARDRGNYSNQPQHF.

This clonotype was seen at least ten times. This sequence joins TRBV2 and TRBJ2-5, with D tentatively TRBD1 or TRBD2 (5 bases each). CDR1 SNHLY and CDR2 FYNNEI come from the germline V gene. Trimming took 7 bases from V and 5 from J, leaving 14 bases between them. The CDR3 runs 13 residues. This CDR3 reads CASMGPWRETQYF. The CDR3 DNA sequence: TGTGCCAGCATGGGGCCGTGGAGGGAGACCCAGTACTTC.

V usage is TRBV9 and J usage is TRBJ1-2, with TRBD1 matching over 9 bases. The CDR3 totals 15 residues. J was trimmed by 6 bases and V by 4 bases; bases with no gene match: 10. Germline CDR1 SGDLS, CDR2 YYNGEE. CDR3: CASSSGQGQGNGYTF. The CDR3 region has the DNA TGTGCCAGCAGCTCAGGACAGGGGCAGGGTAATGGCTACACCTTC.

At least ten counts were recorded for this clonotype. The chain recombines TRBV12-3 or TRBV12-4 with TRBJ1-5, with D perhaps TRBD1 (6 bases). CDR3 length: 16 residues. V was trimmed by 8 bases and J by 0 bases, leaving 17 bases between them. The chain's CDR3 is CASSSNRDYSNQPQHF. Here the CDR3 DNA reads TGTGCCAGCTCCTCTAACAGGGATTATAGCAATCAGCCCCAGCATTTT.

This clonotype was recorded a few times. The chain recombines TRBV4-2 with TRBJ2-7; D gene ambiguous. The CDR3 covers 14 residues. Germline assignment: CDR1 LGHNA and CDR2 YNFKEQ. Trimming took 1 base from V and 5 from J, leaving 12 bases between them. The CDR3 DNA reads TGTGCCAGCAGCCAAGCACGGGCCCCCGACGAGCAGTACTTC. Translating it yields CASSQARAPDEQYF.

The gene calls are TRBV28 and TRBJ2-2; 7 bases are shared with TRBD2. After removal of 6 bases from V and 0 bases from J, the junction contained 13 bases not matched to a gene. The V gene's germline CDR1 is MDHEN and CDR2 SYDVKM. The CDR3 sequence is 18 residues long. CDR3 nucleotide sequence: TGTGCCAGCAGACAAAACCCTTGGGGGGGGGCGAACACCGGGGAGCTGTTTTTT. Amino acid sequence: CASRQNPWGGANTGELFF. The variable domain in full, completed from reference TRBV28 and TRBJ2-2, reads DVKVTQSSRYLVKRTGEKVFLECVQDMDHENMFWYRQDPGLGLRLIYFSYDVKMKEKGDIPEGYSVSREKKERFSLILESASTNQTSMYLCASRQNPWGGANTGELFFGEGSRLTVL.

This clonotype appeared many times. The chain has TRBV18 and TRBJ2-3; TRBD1 is a possible D gene (5 bases). This CDR3 spans 15 amino acids. Germline V gives CDR1 KGHSH, CDR2 LQKENI. Trimming took 3 bases from V and 4 from J, leaving 14 bases between them. CDR3 amino acids: CASSPQGVHADTQYF. Written as DNA, the CDR3 is TGTGCCAGCTCACCCCAGGGTGTACATGCAGATACGCAGTATTTT. Filled out from reference TRBV18 and TRBJ2-3, the complete variable domain reads NAGVMQNPRHLVRRRGQEARLRCSPMKGHSHVYWYRQLPEEGLKFMVYLQKENIIDESGMPKERFSAEFPKEGPSILRIQQVVRGDSAAYFCASSPQGVHADTQYFGPGTRLTVL.

This clonotype was counted between two and nine times. The rearrangement links TRBV12-3 or TRBV12-4 to TRBJ1-4; D might be TRBD1 (5 bases). The CDR3 runs 13 residues. Trimming removed 1 base from V and 8 bases from J, with 8 bases in between. CDR3 in DNA: TGTGCCAGCAGTTTAGGGGGGGTCGAAAAACTGTTTTTT. Its protein product is CASSLGGVEKLFF.

This clonotype was seen many times. The chain carries TRBV27 and TRBJ2-3, with D perhaps TRBD1 (5 bases). V lost 2 bases and J 4 bases, leaving 13 bases between the germline ends. The CDR3 sequence is 15 residues long. From germline, CDR1 is MNHEY and CDR2 SMNVEV (reference sequence). The DNA of the CDR3 is TGTGCCAGCAGTTTAGCCCAGGGTCCCGCAGATACGCAGTATTTT. Its protein product is CASSLAQGPADTQYF.